This paragraph reports one T cell receptor (beta chain). One end of the junction is discordant with germline, which a read error may explain. From approximately 0.5 ug of total RNA, TCR beta-specific cDNA was reverse-transcribed using a constant-region primer. ARM-PCR was slightly modified, and three nested multiplex PCR rounds with it gave rise to the TCR beta libraries. Running around 9 cycles apiece, the first two PCR rounds relied on TRBV1-TRBV30 forward primers together with a C-beta reverse primer. One entry per CDR3 protein results from TCRdb running MiXCR on the multiplex PCR reads. The data show 150,000 to 200,000 distinct CDR3 sequences, approximately 65% seen once. This sample stems from a study of tumor-infiltrating lymphocytes in primary liver carcinoma. The study extracted blood RNA from unsorted whole blood and also extracted germline DNA. This CDR3 region has 13 residues. CDR1 and CDR2 from the germline V gene are SQVTM and ANQGSEA.

Source material: peripheral blood. This clonotype was sampled from a woman aged 60-75 years with primary liver carcinoma and hepatitis B virus infection. The rearrangement links TRBV29-1 to TRBJ1-2, with TRBD1 identical over 7 bases. CDR3 in amino acids: CGAVRDSTDGYTF. As DNA, the CDR3 is TGCGGCGCCGTTCGGGACAGCACGGACGGCTACACGTTC.